These 9 T cell receptor beta chains were sequenced from one sample in a study of T cells after yellow fever vaccination. TCRdb reanalysed the 5' RACE reads using MiXCR and keeps one entry per CDR3 protein. The sample has some 300,000 distinct CDR3 sequences, around 9.3% seen once. The sequences come from CD4+ T cells sorted from PBMCs, collected 5 days after the yellow fever booster vaccination. Receptors originate from a man between 18 and 29 years old who received the YFV17D yellow fever vaccine.

Many counts were recorded for this clonotype. V is TRBV18 and J is TRBJ2-1; unclear D gene. The V end was cut by 0 bases, the J end by 2 bases, with 5 bases between. Germline-derived CDR1 and CDR2 are KGHSH and LQKENI. The CDR3 length is 14 residues. In nucleotides, the CDR3 is TGTGCCAGCTCACCACCTAGCCCCTACAATGAGCAGTTCTTC. The encoded protein is CASSPPSPYNEQFF.

This clonotype was recorded a few times. The V and J genes are TRBV7-9 and TRBJ1-1; D possibly corresponds to TRBD1 (6 bases). CDR1 is SEHNR, CDR2 FQNEAQ, per germline (reference sequence). The CDR3 has 16 amino acids. V shed 5 bases and J shed 3 bases, with 19 bases lying between them. The CDR3 loop reads CASSPHGEGGDTEAFF. For the CDR3, the DNA is TGTGCCAGCAGCCCTCATGGGGAGGGGGGGGACACTGAAGCTTTCTTT.

This chain connects TRBV5-4 to TRBJ1-1; 10 nucleotides agree with TRBD1. This CDR3 region has 15 residues. The V segment lost 4 bases and the J segment 3 bases; nucleotides outside the gene matches: 6. CDR1 is SGHNT and CDR2 is YYREEE in the germline V gene (reference sequence). CDR3 region: CASSEGQGSYTEAFF. The CDR3 DNA is TGTGCCAGCAGCGAGGGACAGGGGTCGTACACTGAAGCTTTCTTT.

This clonotype was found many times. The chain employs TRBV7-2 and TRBJ2-7; D is undetermined. V lost 5 bases and J 2 bases, leaving 4 bases between the germline ends. Per germline, CDR1 SGHTA and CDR2 FQGNSA. The CDR3 runs to 11 residues. The DNA of the CDR3 is TGTGCCAGCAGCACCACCTACGAGCAGTACTTC. This sequence encodes CASSTTYEQYF.

Ten or more counts support this clonotype. This chain links TRBV6-2 or TRBV6-3 with TRBJ2-5, with D possibly being TRBD2 (5 bases). Between the trimmed V and J ends, which lost 6 bases and 3 bases, there was a span of 8 bases. This CDR3 has 12 residues. Germline lookup yields CDR1 MNHEY and CDR2 SVGEGT. CDR3 sequence: CASSPGEETQYF. The CDR3 region has the DNA TGTGCCAGCAGCCCCGGGGAAGAGACCCAGTACTTC.

V usage is TRBV11-2 and J usage is TRBJ2-3; maybe TRBD2 (6 bases). Trimming took 5 bases from V and 4 from J, leaving 10 bases between them. Germline V lookup: CDR1 SGHAT, CDR2 FQNNGV. CDR3 size: 13 residues. The CDR3 protein is CASSTGGADTQYF. The CDR3 DNA reads TGTGCCAGCAGCACAGGCGGGGCAGATACGCAGTATTTT.

This clonotype has a count of ten or more. V and J are TRBV10-3 and TRBJ2-4; a possible D gene is TRBD2 (5 bases). The germline V and J ends were trimmed by 6 bases and 6 bases, with 12 bases remaining between them. Germline CDR1 and CDR2: ENHRY and SYGVKD. CDR3 size: 13 residues. Written as DNA, the CDR3 is TGTGCCATCAGAAAGGACTTGTTAAACATTCAGTACTTC. Translation: CAIRKDLLNIQYF.

In this sample, this clonotype turned up many times. The V call is TRBV20-1, the J call TRBJ2-1; 10 positions agree with TRBD2. This CDR3 is built from 14 residues. V gave up 2 bases and J gave up 4 bases; unmatched junction bases: 2. In germline, CDR1 is DFQATT, CDR2 SNEGSKA (reference sequence). CDR3 loop: CSARLAGAYNEQFF. The CDR3 DNA is TGCAGTGCTAGACTAGCGGGGGCATACAATGAGCAGTTCTTC.

This clonotype came up a few times. The rearrangement links TRBV10-2 to TRBJ2-1, with D possibly TRBD1 on 6 matching bases. The CDR3 has 13 amino acids. Germline V CDR1 and CDR2: WSHSY, SAAADI. Trimming removed 3 bases from V and 9 bases from J, with 12 bases in between. As DNA, the CDR3 is TGCGCCAGCAGTGAACAGGGAAGGAGTGAGCAGTTCTTC. It yields the protein CASSEQGRSEQFF.